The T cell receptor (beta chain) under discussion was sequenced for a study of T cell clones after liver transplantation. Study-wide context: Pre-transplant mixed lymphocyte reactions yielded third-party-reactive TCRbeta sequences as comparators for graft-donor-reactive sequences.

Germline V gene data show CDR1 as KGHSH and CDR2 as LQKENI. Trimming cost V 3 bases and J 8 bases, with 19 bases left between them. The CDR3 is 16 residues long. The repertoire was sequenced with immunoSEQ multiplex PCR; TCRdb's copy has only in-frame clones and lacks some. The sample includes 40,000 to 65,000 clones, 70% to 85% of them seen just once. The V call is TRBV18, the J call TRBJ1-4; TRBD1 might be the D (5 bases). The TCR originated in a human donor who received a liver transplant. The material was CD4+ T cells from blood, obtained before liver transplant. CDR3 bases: TGTGCCAGCTCACCCCCCCTAGGGACCGGGGTGGAAAAACTGTTTTTT. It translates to CASSPPLGTGVEKLFF.